This TCR beta chain was obtained from a study of blood T cell repertoires in COVID-19. CDR3 length: 13 amino acids. The germline V gene has CDR1 MNHEY and CDR2 SVGAGI. V was shortened by 6 bases and J by 7 bases, with 16 bases between the two germline ends. Using immunoSEQ multiplex PCR, the repertoire was profiled, and TCRdb retains in-frame clones only, with some absent. Altogether a few hundred thousand clones are present, roughly nine tenths being singletons, with the ten largest covering under 3%. J is TRBJ2-7 and V is TRBV6-5; D is perhaps TRBD2 (5 bases). Input material: PBMCs or T cells enriched from blood (not recorded which). This sequence originates from a woman aged 18-29 years who had recovered from COVID-19. In DNA form, the CDR3 reads TGTGCCAGCAGGACAAGGGAGATGGGTGAGCAGTACTTC. It is translated as CASRTREMGEQYF.